This is a list of T cell receptor beta chains from one sample in a study of PD-L1 blockade in urothelial cancer. The table came from immunoSEQ multiplex PCR; TCRdb's copy has only in-frame clones and leaves some out. The sample lists approximately 51,000 clones, about 86% occurring once. The input for sequencing was PBMCs, taken around atezolizumab (anti-PD-L1) treatment. Source of these receptors: a man aged 60-69 years with urothelial cancer. Each CDR3 is given with its conserved first and last residue. A D gene is named only where the DNA matches it firmly. Size values are once, few and many counts, or a class for expanded clones, and some rows have none.

d_gene,abundance,v_gene,j_gene,CDR3nt,CDR3aa
.,once,TRBV11-2,TRBJ1-2,TGTGCCAGCAGCCTCAGGGGCTCTGGCTATGGCTACACCTTC,CASSLRGSGYGYTF
.,.,TRBV19,TRBJ2-1,TGTGCCAGTAGTATGAGGTCCGGGACTTCCCATTCTCGGGAGCAGTTCTTC,CASSMRSGTSHSREQFF
TRBD1,.,TRBV6-5,TRBJ2-7,TGTGCCAGCAGATACATCGGACAGGGGGCATCCTACGAGCAGTACTTC,CASRYIGQGASYEQYF
TRBD1,.,TRBV6-1,TRBJ2-1,TGTGCCACCTCAGAGCCGGGACAGGGCTACAATGAGCAGTTCTTC,CATSEPGQGYNEQFF
TRBD2,.,TRBV10-3,TRBJ2-5,TGTGCCATCACATCTAGCGGGAGGGCCCAAGAGACCCAGTACTTC,CAITSSGRAQETQYF
TRBD1,.,TRBV9,TRBJ2-3,TGTGCCAGCAGCGTAGGGACAGGGGGCGCAGATACGCAGTATTTT,CASSVGTGGADTQYF
TRBD1,.,TRBV9,TRBJ1-4,TGTGCCAGCAGCCTTCTGGACAGGGATAAACTGTTTTTT,CASSLLDRDKLFF
.,.,TRBV7-9,TRBJ1-2,TGTGCCAGCAGCTTATATTCGGGGGGTACGGACTATGGCTACACCTTC,CASSLYSGGTDYGYTF
.,once,TRBV10-3,TRBJ1-1,TGTGCCATCAGTGGACGGGAGAACACTGAAGCTTTCTTT,CAISGRENTEAFF
.,.,TRBV28,TRBJ2-1,TGTGCCAGCAGTCAACACCGGGACTCCACAAAAAATGAGCAGTTCTTC,CASSQHRDSTKNEQFF
TRBD1,.,TRBV9,TRBJ2-2,TGTGCCAGCAGCGTTGACAGGGTCTCTGGCGGGGAGCTGTTTTTT,CASSVDRVSGGELFF
.,.,TRBV18,TRBJ1-4,TGTGCCAGCTCCCCGGGATCCATAACTAATGAAAAACTGTTTTTT,CASSPGSITNEKLFF
.,.,TRBV2,TRBJ2-7,TGTGCCAGCCGCTCGGGGGGCGGGTACGAGCAGTACTTC,CASRSGGGYEQYF
.,.,TRBV7-2,TRBJ1-5,TGTGCCAGCAGCTTAGTCGTAGGCAGGCAGCCCCAGCATTTT,CASSLVVGRQPQHF
TRBD1,.,TRBV5-6,TRBJ2-7,TGTGCCAGCAATGAGGCAGGGGGCATCACGTACGAGCAGTACTTC,CASNEAGGITYEQYF
.,.,TRBV4-3,TRBJ2-2,TGCGCCAGCAGCCAAGGTAGTTACACCGGGGAGCTGTTTTTT,CASSQGSYTGELFF
.,.,TRBV2,TRBJ1-5,TGTGCCAGCAGGACGTGGGAGAATCAGCCCCAGCATTTT,CASRTWENQPQHF
TRBD1,.,TRBV6-5,TRBJ2-7,TGTGCCAGCAGTGAACAGGGGGGCATCAACGAGCAGTACTTC,CASSEQGGINEQYF
.,.,TRBV7-9,TRBJ2-1,TGTGCCAGCAGCTTATCCAACAAGAATGAGCAGTTCTTC,CASSLSNKNEQFF
.,.,TRBV6-6,TRBJ1-1,TGTGCCAGCAGTTCTAGCCGGCGCGACATGAACACTGAAGCTTTCTTT,CASSSSRRDMNTEAFF
.,.,TRBV5-6,TRBJ2-2,TGTGCCAGCAGCTTCGGACTTCCTTCGACCGGGGAGCTGTTTTTT,CASSFGLPSTGELFF
.,.,TRBV2,TRBJ1-4,TGTGCCAGCAGTGAGAGGCAGGGAACTAATGAAAAACTGTTTTTT,CASSERQGTNEKLFF
.,.,TRBV9,TRBJ1-2,TGTGCCAGCAGCGAACAAGACCGGGGAGGCTACACCTTC,CASSEQDRGGYTF
TRBD1,.,TRBV18,TRBJ2-3,TGTGCCAGCTCACTGTGGGGACAGGGTACAGATACGCAGTATTTT,CASSLWGQGTDTQYF
.,.,TRBV19,TRBJ1-5,TGTGCCAGTAGTATAGGCAGGTTCGTGGTTAGCAATCAGCCCCAGCATTTT,CASSIGRFVVSNQPQHF
TRBD1,.,TRBV10-2,TRBJ1-2,TGCGCCAGCAGTGGTCGACAGGGCTATGGCTACACCTTC,CASSGRQGYGYTF
.,.,TRBV11-3,TRBJ2-5,TGTGCCAGCAGCTTAGATGGGACATCCGAGGAGACCCAGTACTTC,CASSLDGTSEETQYF
TRBD1,.,TRBV27,TRBJ1-6,TGTGCCAGCAGTTTTCGACAGGGGACAAACTCCTATAATTCACCCCTCCACTTT,CASSFRQGTNSYNSPLHF
.,.,TRBV11-2,TRBJ2-3,TGTGCCAGCAGCTCAGGACTGGCTAGCACAGATACGCAGTATTTT,CASSSGLASTDTQYF
.,.,TRBV18,TRBJ1-3,TGTGCCAGCTCACCAGACAGGCGCTCCCTTGGAAACACCATATATTTT,CASSPDRRSLGNTIYF
.,.,TRBV7-6,TRBJ2-5,TGTGCCAGCAGCTTGATTAGCGCTACTAACGGGGAGACCCAGTACTTC,CASSLISATNGETQYF
.,.,TRBV18,TRBJ2-3,TGTGCCAGCTCACCAGAGCTCCCTACGCAGTATTTT,CASSPELPTQYF
TRBD1,once,TRBV5-1,TRBJ2-1,TGCGCCAGCAGCTTCGGAACCGGACAGGGGAGTAGTGAGCAGTTCTTC,CASSFGTGQGSSEQFF
TRBD2,.,TRBV4-3,TRBJ2-5,TGCGCCAGCAGCCCGGGGGGAGGGTGGGACTACCAAGAGACCCAGTACTTC,CASSPGGGWDYQETQYF
TRBD1,.,TRBV11-1,TRBJ2-7,TGTGCCAGCACCTATACGGGACAGGTTGCCTACGAGCAGTACTTC,CASTYTGQVAYEQYF
.,.,TRBV7-9,TRBJ2-4,TGTGCCAGCAGCTTAGTGGGCGTAAACATTCAGTACTTC,CASSLVGVNIQYF
.,.,TRBV7-8,TRBJ1-1,TGTGCCAGCAGCTTAGATCCTGGGCCAAGTGAAGCTTTCTTT,CASSLDPGPSEAFF
TRBD2,.,TRBV9,TRBJ2-2,TGTGCCAGCGGACTAGCGACCGGGGAGCTGTTTTTT,CASGLATGELFF
TRBD2,.,TRBV7-3,TRBJ2-1,TGTGCCAGCAGCTTAACTCGTACTAGCGGGAGGGTAGATGAGCAGTTCTTC,CASSLTRTSGRVDEQFF
TRBD2,.,TRBV11-2,TRBJ2-3,TGTGCCAGCAGCTTAGATTTCGCGGGGGGAGATACGCAGTATTTT,CASSLDFAGGDTQYF
.,.,TRBV13,TRBJ2-1,TGTGCCAGCAGCCTCGGGACACCCACTAATGAGCAGTTCTTC,CASSLGTPTNEQFF
.,.,TRBV5-6,TRBJ1-2,TGTGCCAGCAGATTTTCGTCTTCCTATGGCTACACCTTC,CASRFSSSYGYTF
.,.,TRBV6-5,TRBJ1-1,TGTGCCAGCAAACACGGGGGGGGCATGAACACTGAAGCTTTCTTT,CASKHGGGMNTEAFF
TRBD1,.,TRBV18,TRBJ1-2,TGTGCCAGCCACGACAGGGCGCTGAACTATGGCTACACCTTC,CASHDRALNYGYTF
TRBD1,.,TRBV7-9,TRBJ2-5,TGTGCCAGCAGCTTTGAACCGAGGACAGGGGAGCGTGAGACCCAGTACTTC,CASSFEPRTGERETQYF
.,.,TRBV7-3,TRBJ2-1,TGTGCCAGCTCCGACAGGAACTCCTACAATGAGCAGTTCTTC,CASSDRNSYNEQFF
TRBD2,.,TRBV4-2,TRBJ2-5,TGTGCCAGCAGCCAAGATGGGAGACTAGCGGGAGGGGAGACCCAGTACTTC,CASSQDGRLAGGETQYF
TRBD1,.,TRBV28,TRBJ1-1,TGTGCCAGCAGTCCTCCGGGACAGGCTGGTAGGGCTTTCTTT,CASSPPGQAGRAFF
.,.,TRBV30,TRBJ2-1,TGTGCCTGGAGTGTAGAGGCCAGTTTAGGTTCGGATGAGCAGTTCTTC,CAWSVEASLGSDEQFF
TRBD1,once,TRBV19,TRBJ1-5,TGTGCCAGTAGTCCGGACAGGGTGAGTCAGCCCCAGCATTTT,CASSPDRVSQPQHF
.,.,TRBV6-6,TRBJ1-2,TGTGCCAGCAGGATCCAGGGGGGCTACACCTTC,CASRIQGGYTF
TRBD2,.,TRBV11-2,TRBJ2-1,TGTGCCAGCAGCTCCGGGACTAGCCTCAATGAGCAGTTCTTC,CASSSGTSLNEQFF
.,.,TRBV5-1,TRBJ1-2,TGCGCCAGCAGCCTGAGCCCCGCCGCTGTGAACTATGGCTACACCTTC,CASSLSPAAVNYGYTF
.,.,TRBV9,TRBJ2-3,TGTGCCAGCAGCCCCGACGGGGATACGCAGTATTTT,CASSPDGDTQYF
.,.,TRBV5-1,TRBJ1-1,TGCGCCAGCAGCCTACAGGAGAACACTGAAGCTTTCTTT,CASSLQENTEAFF
.,.,TRBV4-1,TRBJ1-3,TGCGCCAGCAGCCAAGACAGGGGCTCTGGAAACACCATATATTTT,CASSQDRGSGNTIYF
TRBD2,.,TRBV6-1,TRBJ2-3,TGTGCCAGCAGTGAAAACGGACTAGGAGGTTTTAATACGCAGTATTTT,CASSENGLGGFNTQYF
TRBD2,.,TRBV5-1,TRBJ2-1,TGCGCCAGCAGCTACCTAGCGGGAGCAGGCAATGAGCAGTTCTTC,CASSYLAGAGNEQFF
.,.,TRBV7-3,TRBJ2-7,TGTGCCAGCAGTTTAGTGGTCGGGTCAAGAACCTCCTACGAGCAGTACTTC,CASSLVVGSRTSYEQYF
.,.,TRBV28,TRBJ2-1,TGTGCCAGCAGCACCGGTTCCAATGAGCAGTTCTTC,CASSTGSNEQFF